This TCR beta chain was identified during a study of radiotherapy plus CTLA-4 blockade in lung cancer. Study-wide context: Objective responses were documented in over 15% of patients, with disease control in roughly 33%.

TCRdb keeps only in-frame clones here, not all; method: immunoSEQ multiplex PCR. The table includes about 45,000 clones, around 72% detected once. Focal radiation plus CTLA-4 blockade with ipilimumab was given to patients with chemo-refractory metastatic non-small-cell lung cancer. Trimming pared 1 base from V and 4 bases from J, leaving 13 bases between. This CDR3 has 15 residues. The germline V gene encodes CDR1 MDHEN and CDR2 SYDVKM. The V gene is TRBV28, the J gene TRBJ2-5; possibly TRBD2 for D (5 bases). The input for sequencing was peripheral blood, taken from a patient treated with radiotherapy plus ipilimumab. This clonotype originated in a human donor with non-small cell lung cancer who had a complete response to radiotherapy plus ipilimumab. As DNA, the CDR3 is TGTGCCAGCAGTTTATCTACCGGGGTTGCAGAGACCCAGTACTTC. Amino acids: CASSLSTGVAETQYF.